A single sample gave rise to the 2 T cell receptor beta chains below, sequenced in a study of OX40 agonist ivuxolimab in advanced cancers. Only in-frame clones appear in the TCRdb table, and some are missing; sequencing was by immunoSEQ multiplex PCR. The data hold tens of thousands of clones, with 84% observed a single time. The sample in question was CD4+ or CD8+ T cells sorted from blood, obtained in a trial of the OX40 agonist ivuxolimab. The receptors here all came from an adult with an advanced solid tumor such as melanoma, head and neck, liver or kidney cancer.

The chain employs TRBV11-1 and TRBJ2-1, with TRBD2 matching 10 bases. Losses at the gene ends were 5 bases for V and 7 bases for J; bases not matched to a gene: 17. The CDR3 contains 18 residues. Germline assignment: CDR1 SGHAT and CDR2 FQDESV (reference sequence). The CDR3 DNA is TGTGCCAGCAGCCCACTAGCGGGGAGTGCAGTGCGTAGAAATGAGCAGTTCTTC. Its protein product is CASSPLAGSAVRRNEQFF.

This clone was counted between two and nine times. The chain combines TRBV5-4 with TRBJ2-2; D is possibly TRBD2 (6 bases). The CDR3 has 17 residues. Trimming left V 3 bases short and J 1 base short, with 16 bases between. CDR1 is SGHNT, CDR2 YYREEE, per germline (reference sequence). CDR3 in DNA: TGTGCCAGCAGCTCTCCCGGGAGAAAGGGGAACACCGGGGAGCTGTTTTTT. This gives the protein CASSSPGRKGNTGELFF. Filled out from reference TRBV5-4 and TRBJ2-2, the complete variable domain reads ETGVTQSPTHLIKTRGQQVTLRCSSQSGHNTVSWYQQALGQGPQFIFQYYREEENGRGNFPPRFSGLQFPNYSSELNVNALELDDSALYLCASSSPGRKGNTGELFFGEGSRLTVL.